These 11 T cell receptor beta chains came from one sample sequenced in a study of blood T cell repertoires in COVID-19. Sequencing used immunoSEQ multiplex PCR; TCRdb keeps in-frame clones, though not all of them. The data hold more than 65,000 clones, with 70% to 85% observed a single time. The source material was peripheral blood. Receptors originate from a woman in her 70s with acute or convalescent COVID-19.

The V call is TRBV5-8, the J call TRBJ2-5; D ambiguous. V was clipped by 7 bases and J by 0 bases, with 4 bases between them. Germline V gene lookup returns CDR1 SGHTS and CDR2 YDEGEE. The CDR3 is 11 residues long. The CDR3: CASQNQETQYF. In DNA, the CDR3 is TGTGCCAGCCAGAACCAAGAGACCCAGTACTTC.

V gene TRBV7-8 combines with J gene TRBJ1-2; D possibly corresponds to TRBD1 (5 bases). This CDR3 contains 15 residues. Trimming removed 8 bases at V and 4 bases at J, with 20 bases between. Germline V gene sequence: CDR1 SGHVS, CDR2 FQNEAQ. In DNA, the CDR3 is TGTGCCAGCTCTCCTACGACAGACTCGATCTATGGCTACACCTTC. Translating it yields CASSPTTDSIYGYTF.

CDR3 nucleotide sequence: TGTGCCAGCGACAGGGGGACTAATGAAAAACTGTTTTTT. Its protein is CASDRGTNEKLFF. The rearrangement joins TRBV19 to TRBJ1-4, with TRBD1 identical over 9 bases. Germline CDR1 reads LNHDA; CDR2 reads SQIVND (reference sequence). Losses at the gene ends were 9 bases for V and 2 bases for J; bases not matched to a gene: 1. The CDR3 length is 13 residues.

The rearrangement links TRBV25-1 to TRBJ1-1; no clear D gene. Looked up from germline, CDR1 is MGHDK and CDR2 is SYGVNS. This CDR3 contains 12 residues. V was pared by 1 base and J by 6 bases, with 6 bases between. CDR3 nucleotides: TGTGCCAGCAGTGAATGGGGAGCTGAAGCTTTCTTT. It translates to CASSEWGAEAFF. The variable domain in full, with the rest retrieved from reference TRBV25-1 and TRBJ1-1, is EADIYQTPRYLVIGTGKKITLECSQTMGHDKMYWYQQDPGMELHLIHYSYGVNSTEKGDLSSESTVSRIRTEHFPLTLESARPSHTSQYLCASSEWGAEAFFGQGTRLTVV.

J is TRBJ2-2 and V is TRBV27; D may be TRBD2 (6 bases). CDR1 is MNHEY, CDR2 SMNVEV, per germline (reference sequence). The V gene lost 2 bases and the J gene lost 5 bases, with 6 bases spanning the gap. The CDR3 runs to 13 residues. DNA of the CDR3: TGTGCCAGCAGTTTACGGGGGACCGGGGAGCTGTTTTTT. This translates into CASSLRGTGELFF.

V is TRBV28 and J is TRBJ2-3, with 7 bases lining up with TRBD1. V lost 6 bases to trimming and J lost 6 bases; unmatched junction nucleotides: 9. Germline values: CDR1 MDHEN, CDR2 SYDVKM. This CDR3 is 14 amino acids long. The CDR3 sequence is CASSLGTARDTQYF. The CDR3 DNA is TGTGCCAGCAGCCTAGGGACAGCAAGGGATACGCAGTATTTT. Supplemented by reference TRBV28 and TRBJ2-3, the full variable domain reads DVKVTQSSRYLVKRTGEKVFLECVQDMDHENMFWYRQDPGLGLRLIYFSYDVKMKEKGDIPEGYSVSREKKERFSLILESASTNQTSMYLCASSLGTARDTQYFGPGTRLTVL.

The CDR3 is CASSGPGGFPTDTQYF. The CDR3 DNA reads as TGTGCCAGTAGTGGCCCAGGGGGTTTCCCCACAGATACGCAGTATTTT. The chain links TRBV19 to TRBJ2-3; 7 bases line up with TRBD1. The CDR3 is made up of 16 amino acids. Trimming cost V 5 bases and J 2 bases; bases outside gene matches: 10. Germline loops: CDR1 LNHDA, CDR2 SQIVND (reference sequence).

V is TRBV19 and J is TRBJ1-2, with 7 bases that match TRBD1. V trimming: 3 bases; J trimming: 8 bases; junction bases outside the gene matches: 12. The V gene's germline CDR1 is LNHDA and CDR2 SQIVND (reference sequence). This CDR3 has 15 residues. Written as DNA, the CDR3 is TGTGCCAGTAGTATCAAGACAACTCCCAGGGGGGGCTACACCTTC. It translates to CASSIKTTPRGGYTF.

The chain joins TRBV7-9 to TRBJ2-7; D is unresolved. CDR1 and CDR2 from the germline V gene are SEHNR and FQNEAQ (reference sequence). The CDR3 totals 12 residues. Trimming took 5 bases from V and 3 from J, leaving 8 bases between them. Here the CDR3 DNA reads TGTGCCAGCAGCCCCCGCGTCTACGAGCAGTACTTC. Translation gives CASSPRVYEQYF.

For the CDR3, the DNA is TGTGCCACCAGTGATGGGGGCGGGGGCGATGAAAAACTGTTTTTT. This sequence encodes CATSDGGGGDEKLFF. The V and J genes are TRBV24-1 and TRBJ1-4; maybe TRBD1 (6 bases). From germline, CDR1 is KGHDR and CDR2 SFDVKD. CDR3 length: 15 amino acids. With 3 bases removed from V and 6 bases from J, the gap between germline ends came to 13 bases.

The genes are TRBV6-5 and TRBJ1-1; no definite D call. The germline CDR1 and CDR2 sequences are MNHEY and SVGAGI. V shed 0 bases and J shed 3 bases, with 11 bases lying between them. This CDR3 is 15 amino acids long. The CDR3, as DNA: TGTGCCAGCAGTTACTCCCCCGTGGCGGACACTGAAGCTTTCTTT. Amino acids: CASSYSPVADTEAFF.